These 14 T cell receptor beta chains originate from one sample sequenced in a study of blood T cells in healthy people across ages. The authors ran a second PCR of about 6 to 12 cycles using a sample-barcoded 5' primer and a J-beta primer mix. TCRdb re-analysed the 5' RACE reads in MiXCR, keeping a single row per CDR3 protein. The table records about a million distinct CDR3 sequences, 51% of them present only once. Sequencing input: blood. The receptor set was obtained from a woman in her sixties in good health.

This clonotype was seen more than once but under ten times. V and J are TRBV7-8 and TRBJ2-7; 8 nucleotides agree with TRBD1. The CDR3 runs 16 residues. The germline CDR1 and CDR2 sequences are SGHVS and FQNEAQ. The junction had 11 bases not matched to a gene; V was cut back by 3 bases and J by 4 bases. The CDR3 protein is CASSFLSGQGAYEQYF. The CDR3 coding sequence is TGTGCCAGCAGCTTCTTATCGGGCCAGGGGGCTTACGAGCAGTACTTC.

In its sample, this clonotype was seen a few times. This sequence joins TRBV6-2 or TRBV6-3 and TRBJ2-5; D gene uncertain. CDR3 length: 12 amino acids. V lost 5 bases to trimming and J lost 6 bases, with 10 bases between them. In germline, CDR1 is MNHEY, CDR2 SVGEGT. The CDR3 bases are TGTGCCAGCAGTCGGCTAGTCCAGACCCAGTACTTC. It is translated as CASSRLVQTQYF.

The gene calls are TRBV12-3 or TRBV12-4 and TRBJ2-3; a possible D gene is TRBD1 (5 bases). The CDR3 has 15 residues. Deletions cut 2 bases from V and 4 bases from J, with 13 bases between. In DNA form, the CDR3 reads TGTGCCAGCAGTTTATCGCAGGTGGGGCCAGATACGCAGTATTTT. As protein: CASSLSQVGPDTQYF.

This clonotype was counted a few times. The chain employs TRBV20-1 and TRBJ2-7, with D possibly being TRBD1 (6 bases). The CDR3 length is 15 residues. Germline V gene sequence: CDR1 DFQATT, CDR2 SNEGSKA (reference sequence). With 3 bases removed from V and 2 bases from J, the gap between germline ends came to 17 bases. The CDR3 DNA is TGCAGTGCTAGCAGGGGCAGGGACCCGGCCTACGAGCAGTACTTC. It translates to CSASRGRDPAYEQYF.

V usage is TRBV4-2 and J usage is TRBJ2-1; D is unresolved. Trimming cost V 2 bases and J 8 bases, with 13 bases left between them. Per germline, CDR1 LGHNA and CDR2 YNFKEQ. This CDR3 region has 14 residues. CDR3 sequence (DNA): TGTGCCAGCAGCCAATCTGCCCAGTACGATGAGCAGTTCTTC. This translates into CASSQSAQYDEQFF.

This clonotype was counted only a few times. The chain's CDR3 is CSVEDRGAGVNYGYTF. DNA of the CDR3: TGCAGCGTTGAAGATAGAGGGGCAGGGGTTAACTATGGCTACACCTTC. V is TRBV29-1 and J is TRBJ1-2; tentatively, D is TRBD1 (6 bases). Germline values: CDR1 SQVTM, CDR2 ANQGSEA. V gave up 0 bases and J gave up 1 base, with 15 bases separating them. The CDR3 is 16 amino acids.

This clonotype showed up just a few times. This chain connects TRBV20-1 to TRBJ1-1; D possibly corresponds to TRBD1 (5 bases). Per germline, CDR1 DFQATT and CDR2 SNEGSKA (reference sequence). The CDR3 is made up of 13 amino acids. The V gene lost 3 bases and the J gene lost 1 base, with 9 bases spanning the gap. The CDR3 is CSARGDPNTEAFF. The CDR3 nucleotides read TGCAGTGCTAGGGGGGATCCGAACACTGAAGCTTTCTTT.

The rearrangement joins TRBV5-1 to TRBJ2-2; D remains unclear. The CDR3 consists of 13 residues. Trimming shortened V by 2 bases and J by 4 bases, and 6 bases separated the two germline ends. CDR1 is SGHRS, CDR2 YFSETQ, per germline. Here the CDR3 reads CASSLAATGELFF. CDR3 coding DNA: TGCGCCAGCAGCTTAGCAGCCACCGGGGAGCTGTTTTTT.

This rearrangement joins TRBV3-1 to TRBJ1-6, with D perhaps matching TRBD1 (6 bases). V was cut by 3 bases and J by 10 bases, with 13 bases left in between. CDR1 and CDR2 (germline): LGHDT, YNNKEL (reference sequence). This CDR3 has 14 residues. For the CDR3, the DNA is TGTGCCAGCAGCCAGGGGTCAGGGGTGTCACCCCTCCACTTT. Protein product: CASSQGSGVSPLHF.

The chain employs TRBV6-2 or TRBV6-3 and TRBJ2-1; TRBD2 might be the D (6 bases). The CDR3 has 14 residues. Trimming left V 5 bases short and J 2 bases short, with 10 bases between. CDR1 and CDR2 (germline): MNHEY, SVGEGT. CDR3 coding DNA: TGTGCCAGCAGTGATGGCGGGACCTACAATGAGCAGTTCTTC. Translation gives CASSDGGTYNEQFF.

J is TRBJ2-3 and V is TRBV27; TRBD2 agrees at 10 bases. The CDR3 extends over 16 amino acids. V lost 1 base to trimming and J lost 1 base; unmatched junction nucleotides: 2. The germline CDR1 and CDR2 sequences are MNHEY and SMNVEV (reference sequence). The CDR3 region has the DNA TGTGCCAGCAGTTTATATGGGACTAGCGGCACAGATACGCAGTATTTT. This encodes CASSLYGTSGTDTQYF.

This sequence joins TRBV20-1 and TRBJ2-1, with a possible D match to TRBD2 (5 bases). The CDR3 is 14 amino acids. Per germline, CDR1 DFQATT and CDR2 SNEGSKA (reference sequence). The V end lost 3 bases, the J end lost 3 bases, and 12 bases lay between the germline ends. The CDR3, as DNA: TGCAGTGCTAGTTCCAGCGGAGACTACAATGAGCAGTTCTTC. Protein: CSASSSGDYNEQFF.

In its sample, this clonotype was seen once. The chain employs TRBV24-1 and TRBJ2-3, with D possibly matching TRBD2 (6 bases). V lost 5 bases and J 0 bases, leaving 14 bases between the germline ends. CDR1 and CDR2 (germline): KGHDR, SFDVKD. The CDR3 runs 16 residues. In DNA, the CDR3 is TGTGCCACCAGTGGCGAGACGGGAGTTAGCACAGATACGCAGTATTTT. Its translation is CATSGETGVSTDTQYF.

The gene calls are TRBV6-1 and TRBJ2-3, with no clear D. This CDR3 is built from 16 residues. Germline CDR1 is MNHNS and CDR2 is SASEGT. Trimming shortened V by 2 bases and J by 0 bases, and 12 bases separated the two germline ends. CDR3 region: CASSEKETLSTDTQYF. CDR3 nucleotide sequence: TGTGCCAGCAGTGAAAAAGAGACACTGAGCACAGATACGCAGTATTTT.